This T cell receptor beta chain originates from a study of OX40 agonist ivuxolimab in advanced cancers. Across the whole study: Hepatocellular carcinoma, melanoma, renal cell or head and neck cancer affected the dose-escalation patients. Study-wide points: At 0.1 to 3.0 mg/kg and by week 6, CD4+ and CD8+ T cells in the blood had expanded clonally. Researchers did not determine the expanded peripheral T cells' antigen specificity.

Worth noting for this clone: Antigen: not known.

The study sampled blood at baseline, cycle 4 day 1, and cycle 7 day 1. Generated by immunoSEQ multiplex PCR, the TCRdb table keeps only in-frame clones and is missing some. Among more than 70,000 clones, roughly four fifths were seen once, and the ten largest hold 0.35% to 0.5%. There are 12 residues in the CDR3. The germline V gene encodes CDR1 SNHLY and CDR2 FYNNEI. Trimming took 6 bases from V and 6 from J, leaving 8 bases between them. This sequence was found in an adult with an advanced solid tumor such as melanoma, head and neck, liver or kidney cancer. Material: CD4+ or CD8+ T cells sorted from blood, obtained in a trial of the OX40 agonist ivuxolimab. The chain uses TRBV2 and TRBJ2-2; D is unresolved. In DNA, the CDR3 is TGTGCCAGCAGAGGGATGGCCGGGGAGCTGTTTTTT. Residues: CASRGMAGELFF.